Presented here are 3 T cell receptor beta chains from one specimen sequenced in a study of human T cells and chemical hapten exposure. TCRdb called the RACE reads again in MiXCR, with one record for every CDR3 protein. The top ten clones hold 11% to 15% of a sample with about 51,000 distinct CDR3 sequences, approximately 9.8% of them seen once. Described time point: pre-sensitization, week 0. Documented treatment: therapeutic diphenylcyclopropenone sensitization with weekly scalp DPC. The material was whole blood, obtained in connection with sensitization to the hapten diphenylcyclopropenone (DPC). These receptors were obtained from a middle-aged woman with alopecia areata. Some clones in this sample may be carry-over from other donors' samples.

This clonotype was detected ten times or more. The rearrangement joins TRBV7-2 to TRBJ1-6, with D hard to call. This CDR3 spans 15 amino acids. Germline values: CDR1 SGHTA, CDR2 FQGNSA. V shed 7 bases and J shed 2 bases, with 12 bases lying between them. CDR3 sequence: CASTPPGTYNSPLHF. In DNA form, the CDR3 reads TGTGCCAGCACCCCTCCGGGAACCTATAATTCACCCCTCCACTTT.

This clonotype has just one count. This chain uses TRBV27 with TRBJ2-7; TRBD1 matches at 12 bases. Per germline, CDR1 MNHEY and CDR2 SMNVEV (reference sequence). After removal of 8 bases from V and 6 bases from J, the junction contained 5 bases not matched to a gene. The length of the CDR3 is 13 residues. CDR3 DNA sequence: TGTGCCAGCCGTGGGACAGGGGGCGGCGAGCAGTACTTC. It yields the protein CASRGTGGGEQYF.

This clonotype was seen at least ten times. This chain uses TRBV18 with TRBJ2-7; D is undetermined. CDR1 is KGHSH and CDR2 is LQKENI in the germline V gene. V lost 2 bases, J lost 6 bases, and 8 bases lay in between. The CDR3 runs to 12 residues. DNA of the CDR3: TGTGCCAGCTCACCAGTGAAGGGCGAGCAGTACTTC. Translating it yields CASSPVKGEQYF. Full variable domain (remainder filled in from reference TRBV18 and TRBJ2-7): NAGVMQNPRHLVRRRGQEARLRCSPMKGHSHVYWYRQLPEEGLKFMVYLQKENIIDESGMPKERFSAEFPKEGPSILRIQQVVRGDSAAYFCASSPVKGEQYFGPGTRLTVT.